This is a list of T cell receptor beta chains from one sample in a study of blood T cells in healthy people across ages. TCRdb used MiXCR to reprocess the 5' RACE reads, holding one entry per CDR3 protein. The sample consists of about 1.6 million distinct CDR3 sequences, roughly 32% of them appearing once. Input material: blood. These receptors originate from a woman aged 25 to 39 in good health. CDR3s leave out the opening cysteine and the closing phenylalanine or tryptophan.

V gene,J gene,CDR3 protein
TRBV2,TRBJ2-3,ASSWTATSTDTQY
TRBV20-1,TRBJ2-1,SALGPHSYNEQF
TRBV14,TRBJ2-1,ASSQLTSGYNEQF
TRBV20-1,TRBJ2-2,SAVSGSGTGELF
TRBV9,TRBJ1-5,ASSEEGIGDQPQH
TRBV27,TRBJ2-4,ASSLSAEGANIQY
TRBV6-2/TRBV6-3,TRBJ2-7,ASSYSIRLGTGDEQY
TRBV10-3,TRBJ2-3,AISYLGTSDTQY
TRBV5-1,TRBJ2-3,ASSYLAGGPSTDTQY
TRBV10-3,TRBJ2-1,AISEPGRSDEQF
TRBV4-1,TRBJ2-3,ASSQNGGTQY
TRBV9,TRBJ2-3,ASTVGASGGDTQY
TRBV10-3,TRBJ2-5,AISEVGETQY
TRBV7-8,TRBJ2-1,ASSLVGRRNEQF
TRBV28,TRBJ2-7,ATEAGSSYEQY
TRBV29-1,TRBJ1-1,SVEKGHPNTEAF
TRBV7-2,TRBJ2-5,ASSLEQGYETQY
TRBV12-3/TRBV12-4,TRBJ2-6,ASSLDEGLANPLGANVLT
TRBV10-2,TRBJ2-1,ASRVEARLGDEQF
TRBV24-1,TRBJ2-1,ATSGYDNEQF
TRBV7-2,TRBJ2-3,ASSLTGWGTDTQY
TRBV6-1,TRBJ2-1,ASSGKLASKRDEQF
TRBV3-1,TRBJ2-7,ASSRQGQSYEQY
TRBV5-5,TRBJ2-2,ASSQTFRLAGELF
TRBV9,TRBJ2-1,APHRGLAGANGNEQF
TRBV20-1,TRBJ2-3,SAKRRTSGTDTQY
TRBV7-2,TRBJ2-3,ASSLGTTFLDTQY
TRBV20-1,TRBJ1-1,SVPGQGFKNTEAF
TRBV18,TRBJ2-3,ASSPVRVSTDTQY
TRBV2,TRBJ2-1,ASSDSGGFRNEQF
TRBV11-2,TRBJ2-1,ASSLWRDRNYNEQF
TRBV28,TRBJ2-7,ATVLGRGTYEQY
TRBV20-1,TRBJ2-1,STLGPGRNEQF
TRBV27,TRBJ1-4,ACSTGRMGKLF
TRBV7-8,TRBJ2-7,ASSSMTSGGYEQY
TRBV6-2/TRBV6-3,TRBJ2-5,ASSPGVAGGRETQY
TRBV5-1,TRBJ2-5,ASSLAEGTEETQY
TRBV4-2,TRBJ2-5,ASSQEVAGAQETQY